The rows below give T cell receptor beta chains drawn from one sample of a study of T-cell reconstitution after alpha-beta-depleted transplantation in children. TCRdb ran MiXCR on the PCR reads and lists one entry per CDR3 protein. The sample has around 580,000 distinct CDR3 sequences, under 30% seen once. The sample consisted of PBMCs, mostly from graft donor cells, taken 360 days after TCRalphabeta/CD19-depleted stem cell transplant. Receptor source: a boy under three years old who had a stem cell transplant for acute myeloid leukemia, so the T cells may come from the graft donor. The CDR3 runs from the conserved cysteine through the conserved F or W. The D gene is left open where the match is weak. Clone size is given for some rows only: seen once, a few or many times, or a class if the clone is expanded.

j_gene: TRBJ2-1; d_gene: -; v_gene: TRBV7-9; len: 15; abundance: many; CDR3aa: CASSRGASEANEQFF; CDR3nt: TGTGCCAGCAGCCGCGGGGCTAGCGAGGCCAATGAGCAGTTCTTC
j_gene: TRBJ2-7; d_gene: TRBD1; v_gene: TRBV6-5; len: 14; abundance: few; CDR3aa: CASSYSAQGIEQYF; CDR3nt: TGTGCCAGCAGTTACTCGGCACAGGGGATAGAGCAGTACTTC
j_gene: TRBJ2-5; d_gene: -; v_gene: TRBV20-1; len: 15; abundance: few; CDR3aa: CSAPHPQSRGETQYF; CDR3nt: TGCAGTGCTCCCCATCCACAATCCAGGGGAGAGACCCAGTACTTC
j_gene: TRBJ2-2; d_gene: -; v_gene: TRBV19; len: 13; abundance: few; CDR3aa: CASSRIRGRELFF; CDR3nt: TGTGCCAGTAGTAGGATCAGGGGCCGGGAGCTGTTTTTT
j_gene: TRBJ2-1; d_gene: TRBD2; v_gene: TRBV20-1; len: 17; abundance: few; CDR3aa: CSAAVAHLAGGLNEQFF; CDR3nt: TGCAGTGCGGCTGTCGCCCACCTAGCGGGGGGGCTTAATGAGCAGTTCTTC
j_gene: TRBJ2-2; d_gene: TRBD1; v_gene: TRBV2; len: 15; abundance: -; CDR3aa: CASSEAGGGHGELFF; CDR3nt: TGTGCCAGCAGTGAAGCAGGGGGCGGTCACGGGGAGCTGTTTTTT
j_gene: TRBJ1-5; d_gene: TRBD1; v_gene: TRBV20-1; len: 17; abundance: -; CDR3aa: CSARDLTGGEVGQPQHF; CDR3nt: TGCAGTGCTAGAGATCTTACAGGGGGCGAAGTGGGTCAGCCCCAGCATTTT
j_gene: TRBJ1-2; d_gene: -; v_gene: TRBV29-1; len: 11; abundance: -; CDR3aa: CSVRQAGGYTF; CDR3nt: TGCAGCGTACGACAAGCTGGGGGCTACACCTTC
j_gene: TRBJ2-2; d_gene: TRBD1; v_gene: TRBV27; len: 14; abundance: few; CDR3aa: CASSQGTGVGELFF; CDR3nt: TGTGCCAGCAGTCAAGGGACAGGGGTAGGGGAGCTGTTTTTT
j_gene: TRBJ2-7; d_gene: -; v_gene: TRBV20-1; len: 14; abundance: -; CDR3aa: CSASLGRGAYEQYF; CDR3nt: TGCAGTGCTAGCTTAGGCAGGGGTGCGTACGAGCAGTACTTC
j_gene: TRBJ1-1; d_gene: -; v_gene: TRBV20-1; len: 12; abundance: few; CDR3aa: CSASSRFSEAFF; CDR3nt: TGCAGTGCTAGCTCCAGGTTCTCTGAAGCTTTCTTT
j_gene: TRBJ1-6; d_gene: TRBD1; v_gene: TRBV7-2; len: 16; abundance: many; CDR3aa: CASSLAGTGVSSPLHF; CDR3nt: TGTGCCAGCAGCTTAGCCGGGACAGGGGTTAGTTCACCCCTCCACTTT
j_gene: TRBJ2-3; d_gene: -; v_gene: TRBV12-3/TRBV12-4; len: 14; abundance: many; CDR3aa: CASSPWGGTDTQYF; CDR3nt: TGTGCCAGCAGCCCCTGGGGGGGCACAGATACGCAGTATTTT
j_gene: TRBJ2-7; d_gene: -; v_gene: TRBV9; len: 14; abundance: many; CDR3aa: CASSVDGGPYEQYF; CDR3nt: TGTGCCAGCAGCGTAGATGGGGGCCCATACGAGCAGTACTTC
j_gene: TRBJ2-1; d_gene: -; v_gene: TRBV12-3/TRBV12-4; len: 15; abundance: many; CDR3aa: CASSSPLTGYNEQFF; CDR3nt: TGTGCCAGCAGCTCCCCTCTAACTGGCTACAATGAGCAGTTCTTC
j_gene: TRBJ2-5; d_gene: -; v_gene: TRBV21-1; len: 14; abundance: -; CDR3aa: CASRTGTGRETQYF; CDR3nt: TGTGCCAGCAGGACCGGGACAGGGAGGGAGACCCAGTACTTC
j_gene: TRBJ2-2; d_gene: -; v_gene: TRBV5-1; len: 15; abundance: once; CDR3aa: CASRPFTGSAGELFF; CDR3nt: TGCGCCAGCAGACCGTTCACAGGATCGGCCGGGGAGCTGTTTTTT
j_gene: TRBJ2-5; d_gene: -; v_gene: TRBV9; len: 15; abundance: few; CDR3aa: CASSVGDSGVETQYF; CDR3nt: TGTGCCAGCAGCGTAGGTGACAGCGGTGTGGAGACCCAGTACTTC
j_gene: TRBJ1-4; d_gene: TRBD1; v_gene: TRBV12-3/TRBV12-4; len: 15; abundance: -; CDR3aa: CASSLQGALREKLFF; CDR3nt: TGTGCCAGCAGTTTACAGGGGGCGCTTCGAGAAAAACTGTTTTTT
j_gene: TRBJ2-1; d_gene: -; v_gene: TRBV20-1; len: 13; abundance: few; CDR3aa: CSARGGDYNEQFF; CDR3nt: TGCAGTGCTCGGGGCGGGGACTACAATGAGCAGTTCTTC
j_gene: TRBJ2-7; d_gene: TRBD1; v_gene: TRBV4-3; len: 17; abundance: many; CDR3aa: CASSQELGTGVSYEQYF; CDR3nt: TGCGCCAGCAGCCAAGAACTTGGGACAGGGGTGTCCTACGAGCAGTACTTC
j_gene: TRBJ2-6; d_gene: -; v_gene: TRBV12-3/TRBV12-4; len: 19; abundance: many; CDR3aa: CASSLGRGLFSSGANVLTF; CDR3nt: TGTGCCAGCAGTTTAGGTAGGGGCTTATTCTCCTCTGGGGCCAACGTCCTGACTTTC
j_gene: TRBJ1-2; d_gene: TRBD1; v_gene: TRBV24-1; len: 16; abundance: -; CDR3aa: CATSSDRGGVNYGYTF; CDR3nt: TGTGCCACCAGTTCCGACAGGGGAGGCGTTAACTATGGCTACACCTTC
j_gene: TRBJ2-2; d_gene: -; v_gene: TRBV15; len: 15; abundance: -; CDR3aa: CATAPGDQGTGELFF; CDR3nt: TGTGCCACCGCGCCAGGGGATCAAGGCACCGGGGAGCTGTTTTTT
j_gene: TRBJ2-2; d_gene: TRBD2; v_gene: TRBV20-1; len: 15; abundance: -; CDR3aa: CSGARAGGPTGELFF; CDR3nt: TGCAGTGGGGCGAGAGCGGGGGGGCCCACCGGGGAGCTGTTTTTT
j_gene: TRBJ2-7; d_gene: -; v_gene: TRBV12-3/TRBV12-4; len: 15; abundance: once; CDR3aa: CASSFSAGIAYEQYF; CDR3nt: TGTGCCAGCAGTTTTTCGGCAGGGATCGCCTACGAGCAGTACTTC
j_gene: TRBJ2-4; d_gene: -; v_gene: TRBV20-1; len: 13; abundance: -; CDR3aa: CSARMEPKDWRYF; CDR3nt: TGCAGTGCTAGAATGGAGCCTAAGGACTGGAGGTACTTC
j_gene: TRBJ2-2; d_gene: -; v_gene: TRBV6-5; len: 13; abundance: -; CDR3aa: CASSFASTGELFF; CDR3nt: TGTGCCAGCAGTTTTGCTAGCACCGGGGAGCTGTTTTTT
j_gene: TRBJ2-3; d_gene: -; v_gene: TRBV6-1; len: 17; abundance: many; CDR3aa: CASSTLLTGAGTDTQYF; CDR3nt: TGTGCCAGCAGTACGCTTTTGACGGGGGCGGGCACAGATACGCAGTATTTT
j_gene: TRBJ1-5; d_gene: -; v_gene: TRBV24-1; len: 14; abundance: -; CDR3aa: CATSERGGYQPQHF; CDR3nt: TGTGCCACCAGTGAAAGGGGTGGTTATCAGCCCCAGCATTTT
j_gene: TRBJ2-7; d_gene: -; v_gene: TRBV9; len: 15; abundance: few; CDR3aa: CASSVGTDSPYEQYF; CDR3nt: TGTGCCAGCAGCGTAGGAACGGACAGCCCCTACGAGCAGTACTTC
j_gene: TRBJ2-2; d_gene: -; v_gene: TRBV6-4; len: 15; abundance: few; CDR3aa: CASSSQEGRTGELFF; CDR3nt: TGTGCCAGCAGCTCACAGGAGGGTAGGACCGGGGAGCTGTTTTTT
j_gene: TRBJ1-1; d_gene: -; v_gene: TRBV29-1; len: 13; abundance: many; CDR3aa: CSVANTGNGEAFF; CDR3nt: TGCAGCGTTGCCAATACAGGGAATGGTGAAGCTTTCTTT
j_gene: TRBJ1-5; d_gene: -; v_gene: TRBV4-1; len: 14; abundance: few; CDR3aa: CASSHIDRNQPQHF; CDR3nt: TGCGCCAGCAGCCACATTGACAGGAATCAGCCCCAGCATTTT
j_gene: TRBJ2-5; d_gene: -; v_gene: TRBV29-1; len: 12; abundance: many; CDR3aa: CSVEDLPGSGGF; CDR3nt: TGCAGCGTTGAAGATCTTCCGGGATCCGGGGGTTTC
j_gene: TRBJ2-3; d_gene: -; v_gene: TRBV9; len: 14; abundance: many; CDR3aa: CASSVVSATDTQYF; CDR3nt: TGTGCCAGCAGCGTAGTGAGCGCGACAGATACGCAGTATTTT
j_gene: TRBJ1-1; d_gene: -; v_gene: TRBV12-3/TRBV12-4; len: 13; abundance: -; CDR3aa: CASRARGNTEAFF; CDR3nt: TGTGCCAGCAGGGCAAGGGGTAACACTGAAGCTTTCTTT
j_gene: TRBJ2-1; d_gene: TRBD2; v_gene: TRBV7-2; len: 14; abundance: many; CDR3aa: CASLGLVGREEQFF; CDR3nt: TGTGCCAGCTTGGGACTAGTCGGGCGGGAGGAGCAGTTCTTC
j_gene: TRBJ2-1; d_gene: -; v_gene: TRBV7-9; len: 16; abundance: -; CDR3aa: CASSPREDRSYNEQFF; CDR3nt: TGTGCCAGCAGCCCCAGGGAGGACCGCTCCTACAATGAGCAGTTCTTC
j_gene: TRBJ1-2; d_gene: -; v_gene: TRBV29-1; len: 13; abundance: -; CDR3aa: CSVSGGSDYGYTF; CDR3nt: TGCAGCGTTTCGGGGGGGTCCGATTATGGCTACACCTTC
j_gene: TRBJ2-5; d_gene: TRBD1; v_gene: TRBV4-3; len: 15; abundance: many; CDR3aa: CASSQDGGQGKTQYF; CDR3nt: TGCGCCAGCAGCCAAGACGGGGGACAGGGAAAGACCCAGTACTTC
j_gene: TRBJ2-3; d_gene: -; v_gene: TRBV5-1; len: 15; abundance: many; CDR3aa: CATQTVGRGTDTQYF; CDR3nt: TGCGCCACCCAGACCGTAGGAAGGGGCACAGATACGCAGTATTTT
j_gene: TRBJ2-3; d_gene: -; v_gene: TRBV6-1; len: 16; abundance: few; CDR3aa: CASSEAHVTYTDTQYF; CDR3nt: TGTGCCAGCAGTGAGGCCCACGTGACTTACACAGATACGCAGTATTTT
j_gene: TRBJ2-6; d_gene: -; v_gene: TRBV11-2; len: 17; abundance: many; CDR3aa: CASSLDVEGDGANVLTF; CDR3nt: TGTGCCAGCAGCTTAGATGTGGAAGGGGACGGGGCCAACGTCCTGACTTTC
j_gene: TRBJ2-5; d_gene: TRBD1; v_gene: TRBV7-2; len: 14; abundance: many; CDR3aa: CASSRGTVQETQYF; CDR3nt: TGTGCCAGCAGCCGAGGGACAGTCCAAGAGACCCAGTACTTC
j_gene: TRBJ2-2; d_gene: -; v_gene: TRBV4-3; len: 14; abundance: -; CDR3aa: CASSQDVGPGELFF; CDR3nt: TGCGCCAGCAGCCAAGATGTGGGACCCGGGGAGCTGTTTTTT